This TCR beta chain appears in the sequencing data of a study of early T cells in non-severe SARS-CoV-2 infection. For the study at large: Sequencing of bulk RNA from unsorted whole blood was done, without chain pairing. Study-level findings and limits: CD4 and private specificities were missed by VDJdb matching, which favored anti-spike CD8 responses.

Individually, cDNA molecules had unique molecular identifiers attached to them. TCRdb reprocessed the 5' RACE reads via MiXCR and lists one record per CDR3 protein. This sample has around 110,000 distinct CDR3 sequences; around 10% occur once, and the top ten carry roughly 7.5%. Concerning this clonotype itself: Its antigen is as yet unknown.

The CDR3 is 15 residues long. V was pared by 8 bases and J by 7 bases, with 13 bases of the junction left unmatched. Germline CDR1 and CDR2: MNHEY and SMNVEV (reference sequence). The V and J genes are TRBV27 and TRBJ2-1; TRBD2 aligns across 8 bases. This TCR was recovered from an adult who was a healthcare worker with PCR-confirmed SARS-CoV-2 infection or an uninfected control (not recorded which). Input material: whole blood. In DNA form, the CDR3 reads TGTGCCAGCCACCACATCAGCGGGAGTTTGAATGAGCAGTTCTTC. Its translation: CASHHISGSLNEQFF.